The rows below give T cell receptor beta chains drawn from one sample of a study of cytomegalovirus exposure and HLA in healthy donors. The table came from immunoSEQ multiplex PCR; TCRdb's copy has only in-frame clones and leaves some out. The sample lists some 150,000 clones, approximately 80% occurring once. The sequencing sample was made of PBMCs. These TCRs come from a woman between 45 and 65 years old in good health and CMV-seropositive. Both conserved end residues are part of each CDR3. D genes are given only for firm matches. Clone size is shown for a subset of rows, as once, few, many or a class of expanded clone.

CDR3 DNA: TGTGCCAGCAGTACATCCGGGACTAGCGGGACAAATGAGCAGTTCTTC
CDR3 protein: CASSTSGTSGTNEQFF
J gene: TRBJ2-1
D gene: TRBD2
V gene: TRBV28
clone size: NA

CDR3 DNA: TGTGCCAGCAGTGAATCCAGGGAAAGGCAGCCCCAGCATTTT
CDR3 protein: CASSESRERQPQHF
J gene: TRBJ1-5
D gene: NA
V gene: TRBV2
clone size: NA

CDR3 DNA: TGTGCCAGCAGGCGAACAACAGGGGGCGAAAATGAAAAACTGTTTTTT
CDR3 protein: CASRRTTGGENEKLFF
J gene: TRBJ1-4
D gene: TRBD1
V gene: TRBV2
clone size: NA

CDR3 DNA: TGTGCCAGCAGTATACAGGGGAGAGAGCCCCAGCATTTT
CDR3 protein: CASSIQGREPQHF
J gene: TRBJ1-5
D gene: TRBD1
V gene: TRBV2
clone size: NA

CDR3 DNA: TGTGCCAGCAGCTTCAGGGAGCGGGAGGCCTACACCCCCTACGAGCAGTACTTC
CDR3 protein: CASSFREREAYTPYEQYF
J gene: TRBJ2-7
D gene: TRBD2
V gene: TRBV7-2
clone size: NA

CDR3 DNA: TGTGCCAGCAGCATGACAGGGCTTATCTCTGGGGCCAACGTCCTGACTTTC
CDR3 protein: CASSMTGLISGANVLTF
J gene: TRBJ2-6
D gene: TRBD1
V gene: TRBV27
clone size: NA

CDR3 DNA: TGCGCCACCTCCCGTTCTAGCGGGGGGGAGGATACGCAGTATTTT
CDR3 protein: CATSRSSGGEDTQYF
J gene: TRBJ2-3
D gene: TRBD2
V gene: TRBV6-1
clone size: NA

CDR3 DNA: TGCGCCAGCAGCTTCTTTGCAGGGGTTCAGCCCCAGCATTTT
CDR3 protein: CASSFFAGVQPQHF
J gene: TRBJ1-5
D gene: NA
V gene: TRBV5-1
clone size: NA

CDR3 DNA: TGTGCCAGCAGTGACGGTTTAGCCGGGGGGCAGTTCTTC
CDR3 protein: CASSDGLAGGQFF
J gene: TRBJ2-1
D gene: NA
V gene: TRBV6-4
clone size: NA

CDR3 DNA: TGTGCCAGTAGTATATCTCTGGCGGGTGGCTACACCTTC
CDR3 protein: CASSISLAGGYTF
J gene: TRBJ1-2
D gene: NA
V gene: TRBV19
clone size: NA

CDR3 DNA: TGTGCCAGCAGTCACGGCCGAACTACAATGAACACTGAAGCTTTCTTT
CDR3 protein: CASSHGRTTMNTEAFF
J gene: TRBJ1-1
D gene: NA
V gene: TRBV6-6
clone size: NA

CDR3 DNA: TGCGCCAGCAGACTAGGGACTAGCGTGCAGGGGGAGCTGTTTTTT
CDR3 protein: CASRLGTSVQGELFF
J gene: TRBJ2-2
D gene: TRBD2
V gene: TRBV5-1
clone size: NA

CDR3 DNA: TGTGCTAGCAGCTTGTTCCCCGGGACAGAATCCTACGAGCAGTACTTC
CDR3 protein: CASSLFPGTESYEQYF
J gene: TRBJ2-7
D gene: TRBD1
V gene: TRBV5-8
clone size: NA

CDR3 DNA: TGCAGCGTTGAACCCGAAACCCTCCGGGGGGGGTATGGCTACACCTTC
CDR3 protein: CSVEPETLRGGYGYTF
J gene: TRBJ1-2
D gene: NA
V gene: TRBV29-1
clone size: NA

CDR3 DNA: TGTGCCACCAGCCCCAGGGACAGGGTTGTGTATGGCTACACCTTC
CDR3 protein: CATSPRDRVVYGYTF
J gene: TRBJ1-2
D gene: TRBD1
V gene: TRBV15
clone size: once

CDR3 DNA: TGTGCCAGCAGCTTGAGTTGGGGCGCCGGCAGGGGATTC
CDR3 protein: CASSLSWGAGRGF
J gene: TRBJ1-2
D gene: NA
V gene: TRBV5-6
clone size: NA

CDR3 DNA: TGCGCCAGCAGTTATGGGCCGAATCAGCCCCAGCATTTT
CDR3 protein: CASSYGPNQPQHF
J gene: TRBJ1-5
D gene: NA
V gene: TRBV5-1
clone size: NA

CDR3 DNA: TGTGCCAGCAGCTTTGAGCGGGAGTCCTACGAGCAGTACTTC
CDR3 protein: CASSFERESYEQYF
J gene: TRBJ2-7
D gene: TRBD2
V gene: TRBV7-3
clone size: NA

CDR3 DNA: TGTGCCAGCAGCTTAGCTGACAGGCTCCCCCTATATGGCTACACCTTC
CDR3 protein: CASSLADRLPLYGYTF
J gene: TRBJ1-2
D gene: NA
V gene: TRBV7-6
clone size: NA

CDR3 DNA: TGTGCCAGTACCCCTAGGACAACTAATGAAAAACTGTTTTTT
CDR3 protein: CASTPRTTNEKLFF
J gene: TRBJ1-4
D gene: NA
V gene: TRBV19
clone size: NA

CDR3 DNA: TGTGCCAGCAGCCCCGGACAGGGTATCGCAGATACGCAGTATTTT
CDR3 protein: CASSPGQGIADTQYF
J gene: TRBJ2-3
D gene: TRBD1
V gene: TRBV11-3
clone size: few

CDR3 DNA: TGTGCCAGCAGCCCTGGGCTAGCGGCCACCGGGGAGCTGTTTTTT
CDR3 protein: CASSPGLAATGELFF
J gene: TRBJ2-2
D gene: TRBD2
V gene: TRBV11-3
clone size: NA

CDR3 DNA: TGCGCCAGCAACTTTGGGGGGGAATACAATGAGCAGTTCTTC
CDR3 protein: CASNFGGEYNEQFF
J gene: TRBJ2-1
D gene: TRBD2
V gene: TRBV5-1
clone size: NA

CDR3 DNA: TGTGCCAGCTCACCACAGTATACGGGAACAGAGACCCAGTACTTC
CDR3 protein: CASSPQYTGTETQYF
J gene: TRBJ2-5
D gene: NA
V gene: TRBV18
clone size: NA

CDR3 DNA: TGTGCCAGCAGGCAGGGGGCGTCCTATAATTCACCCCTCCACTTT
CDR3 protein: CASRQGASYNSPLHF
J gene: TRBJ1-6
D gene: TRBD1
V gene: TRBV6-5
clone size: few

CDR3 DNA: TGTGCCAGCAGCTATGGCAGGGCCTATGGCTACACCTTC
CDR3 protein: CASSYGRAYGYTF
J gene: TRBJ1-2
D gene: NA
V gene: TRBV27
clone size: NA

CDR3 DNA: TGTGCCAGCACTCCGGGACAGGGTTATTCACCCCTCCACTTT
CDR3 protein: CASTPGQGYSPLHF
J gene: TRBJ1-6
D gene: TRBD1
V gene: TRBV6-5
clone size: NA

CDR3 DNA: TGTGCCAGCAGCTCAGGACAGGGGGCTTTTAATGAGCAGTTCTTC
CDR3 protein: CASSSGQGAFNEQFF
J gene: TRBJ2-1
D gene: TRBD1
V gene: TRBV7-2
clone size: NA

CDR3 DNA: TGCGCCACCTCGTTCGCGGGGACGTTCGAGCAGTACTTC
CDR3 protein: CATSFAGTFEQYF
J gene: TRBJ2-7
D gene: NA
V gene: TRBV5-1
clone size: once

CDR3 DNA: TGTGCCAGCAGCTTCGTAGCGGGATCCTACAATGAGCAGTTCTTC
CDR3 protein: CASSFVAGSYNEQFF
J gene: TRBJ2-1
D gene: TRBD2
V gene: TRBV5-8
clone size: NA

CDR3 DNA: TGTGCCAGCAGCTTAACGGGTCTAGCGGGAGGAGCCGGGGAGCTGTTTTTT
CDR3 protein: CASSLTGLAGGAGELFF
J gene: TRBJ2-2
D gene: TRBD2
V gene: TRBV7-3
clone size: NA

CDR3 DNA: TGTGCCAGCAGCCAGGTTGGGAATGAGCAGTTCTTC
CDR3 protein: CASSQVGNEQFF
J gene: TRBJ2-1
D gene: NA
V gene: TRBV11-3
clone size: few

CDR3 DNA: TGCGCCAGCAGTGAGGTGACAGGCCCGAACACTGAAGCTTTCTTT
CDR3 protein: CASSEVTGPNTEAFF
J gene: TRBJ1-1
D gene: NA
V gene: TRBV10-1
clone size: NA

CDR3 DNA: TGTGCCAGCAGCTCCGGGACTTTTGTGAACACTGAAGCTTTCTTT
CDR3 protein: CASSSGTFVNTEAFF
J gene: TRBJ1-1
D gene: NA
V gene: TRBV5-4
clone size: few

CDR3 DNA: TGTGCCAGCAGCTCCCTAGCGGGGGGGCTCTACAATGAGCAGTTCTTC
CDR3 protein: CASSSLAGGLYNEQFF
J gene: TRBJ2-1
D gene: TRBD2
V gene: TRBV11-2
clone size: NA

CDR3 DNA: TGTGCCAGCAGCTTATTCCCAAGCACAGATACGCAGTATTTT
CDR3 protein: CASSLFPSTDTQYF
J gene: TRBJ2-3
D gene: NA
V gene: TRBV7-3
clone size: NA

CDR3 DNA: TGTGCCAGCAGCTTACAAGCGGGAGGGCTGGGGCAGTTCTTC
CDR3 protein: CASSLQAGGLGQFF
J gene: TRBJ2-1
D gene: TRBD2
V gene: TRBV7-2
clone size: NA

CDR3 DNA: TGTGCCAGCAGCCCCCAGGGGGCTCCCGGAAACACCATATATTTT
CDR3 protein: CASSPQGAPGNTIYF
J gene: TRBJ1-3
D gene: TRBD1
V gene: TRBV7-3
clone size: NA

CDR3 DNA: TGTGCCAGCAGCGTAGGGGCTAGCGGGAGAAACACCGGGGAGCTGTTTTTT
CDR3 protein: CASSVGASGRNTGELFF
J gene: TRBJ2-2
D gene: TRBD2
V gene: TRBV9
clone size: NA